What follows describes a single T cell receptor beta chain. Its antigen is unknown. This specimen belongs to a study of T-cell memory formation after mild COVID-19. Study-level background: There were largely donor-specific TCR clusters.

The ends were cut back, 0 bases at V and 6 bases at J, with 5 bases in the middle. CDR3 length equals 12 residues. The germline V gene encodes CDR1 SEHNR and CDR2 FQNEAQ (reference sequence). Study results and caveats: Confirmation of SARS-CoV-2 specificity was lacking for second-wave clones peaking day 37. Cross-reactive memory apparently joined, as some responding clones appeared in pre-infection memory.

5'RACE primed from the constant segment yielded TCR alpha and TCR beta cDNA libraries bearing sample barcodes and UMIs. TCRdb analysed the 5' RACE reads with MiXCR anew, one entry per CDR3 protein. The table lists about 110,000 distinct CDR3 sequences, under 15% of them singletons. The sequence was obtained from an adult woman who had mild COVID-19 (a few samples of this study predate the infection). Cell type and time point are not known. The chain joins TRBV7-9 to TRBJ1-2; perhaps TRBD1 as D (5 bases). Input material: PBMCs or a T cell subset sorted from them (not recorded which). The chain's CDR3 is CASSLAGDGYTF. CDR3 coding DNA: TGTGCCAGCAGCTTAGCAGGGGATGGCTACACCTTC.